The rows below give T cell receptor beta chains drawn from one sample of a study of identical twins. MiXCR was run by TCRdb on the 5' RACE reads, yielding one entry per CDR3 protein. The table has around 680,000 distinct CDR3 sequences, 8.6% seen once. The same specimen was also included in a second study, on yellow fever vaccine responses in identical twins.

Sequencing input: PBMCs. The receptor source for this set is a woman aged 18-29 years in good health. Each CDR3 is given with its conserved first and last residue. The order of the fields is clone size, V gene, CDR3 protein. Not every row has a clone size; where given, it reads once, few, many or a size class.

size: few; V: TRBV20-1; CDR3: CSARDWTGILSWGTQYF
size: -; V: TRBV7-3; CDR3: CASSWAGTGNEQFF
size: few; V: TRBV20-1; CDR3: CSAREIQGWYEQYF
size: few; V: TRBV21-1; CDR3: CASRDRVDYGYTF
size: many; V: TRBV29-1; CDR3: CSGQVAGGPPDTQYF
size: -; V: TRBV28; CDR3: CASSLSESGRPYNEQFF
size: few; V: TRBV19; CDR3: CASISQVSNYGYTF
size: few; V: TRBV7-8; CDR3: CASSLRGPGEGSYNEQFF
size: few; V: TRBV3-1; CDR3: CASSQAGVTYEQYF
size: few; V: TRBV7-8; CDR3: CASSPPGGARTLPTYEQYF
size: few; V: TRBV2; CDR3: CASSEASPWAKSNSPLHF
size: -; V: TRBV15; CDR3: CATSRRTSGGRDEQFF
size: -; V: TRBV5-1; CDR3: CASRGGGTSSYNEQFF
size: -; V: TRBV10-3; CDR3: CAISEFYTGELFF
size: -; V: TRBV10-2; CDR3: CASSSRTGAANEQFF
size: many; V: TRBV2; CDR3: CASHLSYEQYF
size: few; V: TRBV14; CDR3: CASSLRLAVYNEQFF
size: -; V: TRBV7-2; CDR3: CASRPTSDYEQYF
size: -; V: TRBV20-1; CDR3: CSARVPYSYEQYF
size: -; V: TRBV20-1; CDR3: CSAPGTNTGELFF
size: -; V: TRBV24-1; CDR3: CATSDGSNQPQHF
size: -; V: TRBV4-1; CDR3: CASCFGDSSTDTQYF
size: -; V: TRBV6-5; CDR3: CASSYGSGTYTGELFF
size: few; V: TRBV20-1; CDR3: CSSKAGGRGDTQYF
size: many; V: TRBV4-1; CDR3: CASSQDFVQRDTQYF
size: many; V: TRBV7-2; CDR3: CASRIAGGETQYF
size: -; V: TRBV7-2; CDR3: CASSLGGAGRAQYF
size: -; V: TRBV20-1; CDR3: CSASSMEGNQPQHF
size: -; V: TRBV9; CDR3: CASSVDGSQETQYF
size: -; V: TRBV5-6; CDR3: CASSWTPGELFF
size: many; V: TRBV12-3/TRBV12-4; CDR3: CASTRGQGGQPQHF
size: many; V: TRBV5-1; CDR3: CASSLAGGSDTQYF
size: -; V: TRBV28; CDR3: CASSLYNPGQGVGEQYF
size: many; V: TRBV4-2; CDR3: CASSPGQDSNQPQHF
size: few; V: TRBV6-4; CDR3: CASSGTSGSKTGEQFF
size: many; V: TRBV12-3/TRBV12-4; CDR3: CASSSRGLSYEQYF
size: -; V: TRBV18; CDR3: CASSGRVMGDTGELFF
size: -; V: TRBV20-1; CDR3: CSAREGRTSSYNEQFF
size: -; V: TRBV20-1; CDR3: CSASNPSGSPYEQYF
size: -; V: TRBV20-1; CDR3: CSAPDSRDGGYTF
size: few; V: TRBV5-1; CDR3: CASSLPSLSSYNEQFF
size: few; V: TRBV15; CDR3: CATSRAGTASYEQYF
size: few; V: TRBV9; CDR3: CASSVYEGIEAFF